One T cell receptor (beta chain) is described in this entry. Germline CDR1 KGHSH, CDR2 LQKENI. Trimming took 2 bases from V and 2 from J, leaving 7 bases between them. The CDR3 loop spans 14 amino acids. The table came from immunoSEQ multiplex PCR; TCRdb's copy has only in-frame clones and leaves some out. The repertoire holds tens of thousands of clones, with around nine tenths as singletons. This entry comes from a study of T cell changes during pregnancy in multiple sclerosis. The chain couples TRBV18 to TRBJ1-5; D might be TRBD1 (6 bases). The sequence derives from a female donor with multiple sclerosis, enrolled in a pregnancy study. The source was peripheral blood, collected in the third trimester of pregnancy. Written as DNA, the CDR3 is TGTGCCAGCTCACCAAACAGGGGCAATCAGCCCCAGCATTTT. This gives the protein CASSPNRGNQPQHF. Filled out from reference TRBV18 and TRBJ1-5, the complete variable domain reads NAGVMQNPRHLVRRRGQEARLRCSPMKGHSHVYWYRQLPEEGLKFMVYLQKENIIDESGMPKERFSAEFPKEGPSILRIQQVVRGDSAAYFCASSPNRGNQPQHFGDGTRLSIL.